This TCR beta chain appears in the sequencing data of a study of regulatory T cells in long-lasting Graves disease. Trimming removed 2 bases at V and 2 bases at J, with 13 bases between. The CDR3 consists of 15 residues. CDR1 is SGHNT, CDR2 YYREEE, per germline (reference sequence). Time point here: newly diagnosed GD, antithyroid drugs for less than 3 months. Researchers made the TCR library from RNA that was extracted from PBMCs. Each of the patients was recruited from an endocrinology department situated in Xi'an, China. Arm-PCR with iRepertoire HTBI primers amplified the CDR3 regions for these TCR beta libraries. TCRdb analysed the multiplex PCR reads with MiXCR anew, one entry per CDR3 protein. The sample has hundreds of thousands of distinct CDR3 sequences; around 15% are singletons. This clonotype was found a few times. The antigen remains undetermined. Study findings and constraints: More public clonotypes were shared by persistent patients (2,741) than by new patients (roughly 970).

This receptor was taken from a female donor with Graves disease. The rearrangement links TRBV5-4 to TRBJ1-1, with D possibly TRBD1 on 5 matching bases. The source material was peripheral blood mononuclear cells (PBMCs), sampled at new diagnosis, from a patient treated with antithyroid drugs. The CDR3 here is CASSLLQRGNTEAFF. The CDR3 DNA reads TGTGCCAGCAGCTTATTACAGAGGGGAAACACTGAAGCTTTCTTT. The variable domain in full, completed from reference TRBV5-4 and TRBJ1-1, reads ETGVTQSPTHLIKTRGQQVTLRCSSQSGHNTVSWYQQALGQGPQFIFQYYREEENGRGNFPPRFSGLQFPNYSSELNVNALELDDSALYLCASSLLQRGNTEAFFGQGTRLTVV.